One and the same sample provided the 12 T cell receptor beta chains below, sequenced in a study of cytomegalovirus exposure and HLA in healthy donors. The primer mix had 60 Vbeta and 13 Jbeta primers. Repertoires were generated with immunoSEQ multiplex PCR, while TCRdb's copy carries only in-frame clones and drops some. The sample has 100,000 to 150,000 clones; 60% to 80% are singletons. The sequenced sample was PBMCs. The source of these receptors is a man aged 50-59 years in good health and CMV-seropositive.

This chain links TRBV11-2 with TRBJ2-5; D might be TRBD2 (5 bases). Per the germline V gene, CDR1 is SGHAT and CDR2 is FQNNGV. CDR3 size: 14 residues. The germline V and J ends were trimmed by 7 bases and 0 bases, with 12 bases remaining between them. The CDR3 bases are TGTGCCAGCACTCCCCGGGGATACCAAGAGACCCAGTACTTC. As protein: CASTPRGYQETQYF.

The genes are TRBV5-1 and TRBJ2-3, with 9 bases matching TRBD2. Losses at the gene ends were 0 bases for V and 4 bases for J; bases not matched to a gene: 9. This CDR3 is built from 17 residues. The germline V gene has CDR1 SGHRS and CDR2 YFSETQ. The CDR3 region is CASSLGGGRALADTQYF. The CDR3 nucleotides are TGCGCCAGCAGCTTGGGGGGCGGGAGGGCCCTCGCAGATACGCAGTATTTT.

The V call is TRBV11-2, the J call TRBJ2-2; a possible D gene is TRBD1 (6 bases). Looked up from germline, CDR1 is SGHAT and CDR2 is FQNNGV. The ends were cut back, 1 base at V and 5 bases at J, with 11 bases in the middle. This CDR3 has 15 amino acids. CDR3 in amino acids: CASSLVFRGTGELFF. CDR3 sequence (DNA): TGTGCCAGCAGCTTAGTTTTCAGGGGAACCGGGGAGCTGTTTTTT. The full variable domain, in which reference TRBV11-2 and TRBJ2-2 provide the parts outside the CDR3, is EAGVAQSPRYKIIEKRQSVAFWCNPISGHATLYWYQQILGQGPKLLIQFQNNGVVDDSQLPKDRFSAERLKGVDSTLKIQPAKLEDSAVYLCASSLVFRGTGELFFGEGSRLTVL.

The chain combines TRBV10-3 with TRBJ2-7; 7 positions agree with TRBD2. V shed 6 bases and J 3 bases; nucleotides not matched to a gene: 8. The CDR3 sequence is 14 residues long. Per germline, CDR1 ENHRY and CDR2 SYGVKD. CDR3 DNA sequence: TGTGCCATCAGGGCTTCTAGCGGCCACTACGAGCAGTACTTC. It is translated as CAIRASSGHYEQYF.

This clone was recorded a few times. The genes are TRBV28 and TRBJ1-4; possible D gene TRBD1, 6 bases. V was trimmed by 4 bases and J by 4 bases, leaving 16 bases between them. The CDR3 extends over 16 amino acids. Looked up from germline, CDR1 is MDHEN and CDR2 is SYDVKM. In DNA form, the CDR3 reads TGTGCCAGCAGTTCCGACAGGCGGCCCCTTAATGAAAAACTGTTTTTT. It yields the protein CASSSDRRPLNEKLFF.

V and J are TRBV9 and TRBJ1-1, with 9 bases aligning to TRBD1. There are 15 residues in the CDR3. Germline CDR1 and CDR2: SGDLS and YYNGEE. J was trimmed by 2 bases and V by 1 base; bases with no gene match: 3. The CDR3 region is CASSVMGQGNTEAFF. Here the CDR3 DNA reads TGTGCCAGCAGCGTAATGGGACAGGGAAACACTGAAGCTTTCTTT. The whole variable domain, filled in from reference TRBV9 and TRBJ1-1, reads DSGVTQTPKHLITATGQRVTLRCSPRSGDLSVYWYQQSLDQGLQFLIQYYNGEERAKGNILERFSAQQFPDLHSELNLSSLELGDSALYFCASSVMGQGNTEAFFGQGTRLTVV.

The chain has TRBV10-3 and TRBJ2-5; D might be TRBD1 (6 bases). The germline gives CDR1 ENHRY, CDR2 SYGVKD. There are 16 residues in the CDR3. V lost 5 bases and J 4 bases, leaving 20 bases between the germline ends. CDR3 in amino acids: CAISSRIQGFRETQYF. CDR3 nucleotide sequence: TGTGCCATCAGTTCCCGAATTCAGGGGTTCCGAGAGACCCAGTACTTC.

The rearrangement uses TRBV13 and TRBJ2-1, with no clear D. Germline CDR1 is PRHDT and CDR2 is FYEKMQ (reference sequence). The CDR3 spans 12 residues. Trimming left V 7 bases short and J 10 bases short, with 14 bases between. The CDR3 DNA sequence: TGTGCCAGCAACCCCGACTCCCGCGAGCAGTTCTTC. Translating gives CASNPDSREQFF.

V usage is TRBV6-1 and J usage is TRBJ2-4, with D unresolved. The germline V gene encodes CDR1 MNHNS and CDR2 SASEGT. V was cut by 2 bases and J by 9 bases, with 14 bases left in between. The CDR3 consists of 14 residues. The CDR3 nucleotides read TGTGCCAGCAGTGAACTAGGAAAAAAAGGCATTCAGTACTTC. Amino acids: CASSELGKKGIQYF.

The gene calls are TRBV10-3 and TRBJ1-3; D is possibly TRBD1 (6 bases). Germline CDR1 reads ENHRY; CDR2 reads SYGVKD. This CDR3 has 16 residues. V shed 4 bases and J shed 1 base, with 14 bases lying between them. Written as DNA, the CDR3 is TGTGCCATCAGTGGACGACAGGAACTATCTGGAAACACCATATATTTT. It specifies CAISGRQELSGNTIYF.

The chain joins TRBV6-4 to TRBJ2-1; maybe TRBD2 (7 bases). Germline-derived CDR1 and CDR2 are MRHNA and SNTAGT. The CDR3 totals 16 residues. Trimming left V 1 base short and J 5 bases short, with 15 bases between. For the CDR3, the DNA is TGTGCCAGCAGTGACTTTAGGGGGGGATCCCACAATGAGCAGTTCTTC. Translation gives CASSDFRGGSHNEQFF.

The CDR3 DNA reads TGTGCCATCAGTGAGTCGGTCAGGGGAGGCTACACCTTC. Translation gives CAISESVRGGYTF. This chain uses TRBV10-3 with TRBJ1-2, with a possible D match to TRBD1 (6 bases). Trimming removed 0 bases from V and 8 bases from J, with 10 bases in between. The CDR3 is 13 residues long. Germline assignment: CDR1 ENHRY and CDR2 SYGVKD.